Listed here are 13 T cell receptor beta chains from one sample, sequenced in a study of chemoradiotherapy in HPV16-positive cancers. Sequencing was performed with immunoSEQ multiplex PCR; in TCRdb, only in-frame clones are kept and a portion is missing. The sample holds about 25,000 clones, around 94% seen once. This material was collected from a patient who underwent chemoradiotherapy. All receptors come from a human donor with HPV-associated anogenital cancer.

The CDR3 protein is CASSLRLAGGTGELFF. CDR3 nucleotide sequence: TGCGCCAGCAGCTTGAGGCTAGCGGGAGGTACCGGGGAGCTGTTTTTT. The chain employs TRBV5-1 and TRBJ2-2, with 11 positions matching TRBD2. J gave up 5 bases and V 1 base, and 4 bases lay outside the gene matches. The CDR3 contains 16 residues. In germline, CDR1 is SGHRS, CDR2 YFSETQ.

This chain connects TRBV28 to TRBJ2-5; 8 bases line up with TRBD2. V shed 7 bases, J shed 4 bases, and the junction held 5 bases outside the gene matches. The germline gives CDR1 MDHEN, CDR2 SYDVKM. This CDR3 is built from 13 residues. Here the CDR3 reads CASTGGGRETQYF. CDR3 sequence (DNA): TGTGCCAGCACCGGGGGGGGGCGAGAGACCCAGTACTTC. The whole variable domain, filled in from reference TRBV28 and TRBJ2-5, reads DVKVTQSSRYLVKRTGEKVFLECVQDMDHENMFWYRQDPGLGLRLIYFSYDVKMKEKGDIPEGYSVSREKKERFSLILESASTNQTSMYLCASTGGGRETQYFGPGTRLLVL.

The table lists this clone with a count of one. This chain connects TRBV7-9 to TRBJ1-2; no clear D. Trimming took off 1 base at V and 6 bases at J, with 9 bases between the two ends. The CDR3 is 13 residues long. Germline assignment: CDR1 SEHNR and CDR2 FQNEAQ (reference sequence). Written as DNA, the CDR3 is TGTGCCAGCAGCTTAGGGGGATACCATGGCTACACCTTC. It specifies CASSLGGYHGYTF.

The chain carries TRBV2 and TRBJ1-2; perhaps TRBD1 as D (5 bases). This CDR3 comprises 13 residues. CDR1 and CDR2 (germline): SNHLY, FYNNEI. V was pared by 7 bases and J by 1 base, with 10 bases between. The CDR3 DNA is TGTGCCAGCACGGGGGGGTTTAACTATGGCTACACCTTC. Protein: CASTGGFNYGYTF.

The rearrangement joins TRBV5-1 to TRBJ1-2; D is undetermined. Germline-derived CDR1 and CDR2 are SGHRS and YFSETQ. V was clipped by 3 bases and J by 4 bases, with 13 bases between them. The CDR3 runs 14 residues. This CDR3 is CASSSVLDGYGYTF. The CDR3 bases are TGCGCCAGCAGCTCAGTACTTGATGGCTATGGCTACACCTTC.

The chain couples TRBV28 to TRBJ1-5, with 7 bases aligning to TRBD1. From germline, CDR1 is MDHEN and CDR2 SYDVKM. V shed 2 bases and J 12 bases; nucleotides not matched to a gene: 4. This CDR3 comprises 12 residues. Written as DNA, the CDR3 is TGTGCCAGCAGTTTAGAAAGACAGGGCCAGCATTTT. Protein sequence: CASSLERQGQHF.

This chain connects TRBV29-1 to TRBJ1-5; a weak D match, TRBD1 (5 bases). Trimming stripped 7 bases from V and 2 bases from J, with 12 bases between. The CDR3 contains 13 residues. CDR1 and CDR2 (germline): SQVTM, ANQGSEA. The CDR3, as DNA: TGCAGCGCCTCTCAAGGGGGCAATCAGCCCCAGCATTTT. Translation: CSASQGGNQPQHF.

The chain links TRBV7-9 to TRBJ1-1; D is unresolved. With 6 bases removed from V and 4 bases from J, the gap between germline ends came to 12 bases. Looked up from germline, CDR1 is SEHNR and CDR2 is FQNEAQ (reference sequence). The CDR3 loop spans 13 amino acids. CDR3 region: CASRSSSVTEAFF. CDR3 DNA sequence: TGTGCCAGCAGGTCGAGCTCGGTCACTGAAGCTTTCTTT.

CDR3 in DNA: TGCGCCAGCAGCCCTTACTTAGGAAGCTCCTATAATTCACCCCTCCACTTT. Translated, it gives CASSPYLGSSYNSPLHF. The chain couples TRBV5-1 to TRBJ1-6; unclear D gene. This CDR3 region has 17 residues. With 4 bases removed from V and 0 bases from J, the gap between germline ends came to 14 bases. Germline loops: CDR1 SGHRS, CDR2 YFSETQ.

The chain carries TRBV18 and TRBJ1-4; D not resolved. The length of the CDR3 is 15 residues. V was pared by 4 bases and J by 8 bases, with 17 bases between. Germline V CDR1 and CDR2: KGHSH, LQKENI. In DNA, the CDR3 is TGTGCCAGCTCACTAAACTCCGGCGGTGAAGAAAAACTGTTTTTT. Protein: CASSLNSGGEEKLFF.

The chain joins TRBV27 to TRBJ1-1; the D gene is possibly TRBD1 (6 bases). V gave up 5 bases and J gave up 0 bases, with 10 bases separating them. This CDR3 spans 14 amino acids. The germline V gene encodes CDR1 MNHEY and CDR2 SMNVEV (reference sequence). CDR3 in DNA: TGTGCCAGCAGTCCAACAGGGATGAACACTGAAGCTTTCTTT. Amino acids: CASSPTGMNTEAFF.

The V call is TRBV27, the J call TRBJ2-2; D not resolved. The length of the CDR3 is 15 residues. CDR1 is MNHEY, CDR2 SMNVEV, per germline (reference sequence). V dropped 0 bases and J dropped 5 bases, with 10 bases sitting between them. This CDR3 is CASSLSLRSTGELFF. CDR3 DNA sequence: TGTGCCAGCAGTTTATCTCTTAGGTCTACCGGGGAGCTGTTTTTT.

The chain links TRBV5-1 to TRBJ2-3, with 8 bases identical to TRBD2. Germline CDR1 reads SGHRS; CDR2 reads YFSETQ. J lost 4 bases, V lost 7 bases, and 5 bases had no gene match. This CDR3 is built from 13 residues. The CDR3 spells CASQREKADTQYF. The CDR3 nucleotides read TGCGCCAGCCAGCGGGAGAAGGCAGATACGCAGTATTTT. The full variable domain, in which reference TRBV5-1 and TRBJ2-3 provide the parts outside the CDR3, is KAGVTQTPRYLIKTRGQQVTLSCSPISGHRSVSWYQQTPGQGLQFLFEYFSETQRNKGNFPGRFSGRQFSNSRSEMNVSTLELGDSALYLCASQREKADTQYFGPGTRLTVL.